These 21 T cell receptor beta chains came from one sample sequenced in a study of identical twins. TCRdb itself ran the 5' RACE reads through MiXCR, one entry per CDR3 protein. This table holds 200,000 to 300,000 distinct CDR3 sequences, about 7% found once. This sample also belongs to another study, concerning yellow fever vaccine responses in identical twins.

Material: memory (CD45RO+) T cells sorted from blood. The receptors shown here come from a young woman in good health.

The chain employs TRBV11-3 and TRBJ2-2; unclear D gene. Trimming removed 1 base from V and 4 bases from J, with 7 bases in between. CDR1 and CDR2 from the germline V gene are SGHNT and YENEEA. The CDR3 sequence is 14 residues long. The CDR3 sequence: CASSLALVTGELFF. In DNA, the CDR3 is TGTGCCAGCAGCTTAGCTCTGGTCACCGGGGAGCTGTTTTTT.

This clonotype was counted ten times or more. V usage is TRBV7-9 and J usage is TRBJ2-6; D uncertain. The germline V gene encodes CDR1 SEHNR and CDR2 FQNEAQ (reference sequence). The CDR3 contains 14 residues. The ends were cut back, 4 bases at V and 0 bases at J, with 4 bases in the middle. DNA of the CDR3: TGTGCCAGCAGCTCCAGCTCTGGGGCCAACGTCCTGACTTTC. It encodes CASSSSSGANVLTF. Together with reference TRBV7-9 and TRBJ2-6, the CDR3 gives the full variable domain: DTGVSQNPRHKITKRGQNVTFRCDPISEHNRLYWYRQTLGQGPEFLTYFQNEAQLEKSRLLSDRFSAERPKGSFSTLEIQRTEQGDSAMYLCASSSSSGANVLTFGAGSRLTVL.

The table lists this clonotype with many counts. The chain combines TRBV15 with TRBJ1-2; 12 bases fit TRBD1. After removal of 6 bases from V and 4 bases from J, the junction contained 6 bases not matched to a gene. Germline CDR1 is LNHNV and CDR2 is YYDKDF (reference sequence). The CDR3 consists of 15 residues. The CDR3 sequence is CATRGTGGSGYGYTF. The CDR3 coding sequence is TGTGCCACCAGGGGGACAGGGGGCTCGGGCTATGGCTACACCTTC.

The chain recombines TRBV7-2 with TRBJ1-5; no clear D. Per the germline V gene, CDR1 is SGHTA and CDR2 is FQGNSA. The CDR3 contains 15 residues. V lost 1 base, J lost 6 bases, and 13 bases lay in between. Here the CDR3 DNA reads TGTGCCAGCAGCTTAGGCGGATCCGGAGGTCAGCCCCAGCATTTT. Amino acid sequence: CASSLGGSGGQPQHF.

This clonotype has a count of ten or more. This sequence joins TRBV2 and TRBJ2-1; D gene ambiguous. CDR1 and CDR2 (germline): SNHLY, FYNNEI. The V end was cut by 8 bases, the J end by 5 bases, with 4 bases between. The CDR3 is made up of 10 amino acids. CDR3 residues: CASGNNEQFF. CDR3 nucleotide sequence: TGTGCCAGCGGAAACAATGAGCAGTTCTTC.

V and J are TRBV7-9 and TRBJ2-1, with 8 bases matching TRBD2. The trim removed 5 bases at V and 7 bases at J, leaving 10 bases unmatched. There are 15 residues in the CDR3. CDR1 is SEHNR and CDR2 is FQNEAQ in the germline V gene (reference sequence). The CDR3 spells CASSMLAGGANEQFF. DNA for the CDR3: TGTGCCAGCAGCATGCTGGCGGGGGGAGCGAATGAGCAGTTCTTC.

This rearrangement joins TRBV6-5 to TRBJ2-7, with 9 bases that match TRBD2. Trimming at V came to 5 bases and at J to 4 bases, leaving 12 bases not matched to a gene. This CDR3 has 16 amino acids. Germline V CDR1 and CDR2: MNHEY, SVGAGI. CDR3 residues: CASSTRVAGAMYEQYF. CDR3 coding DNA: TGTGCCAGCAGTACCCGGGTAGCGGGAGCAATGTACGAGCAGTACTTC.

This clonotype was seen a few times. The V and J genes are TRBV5-6 and TRBJ2-7; D ambiguous. Germline CDR1 is SGHDT and CDR2 is YYEEEE. The V and J ends lost 0 bases and 7 bases respectively, with 11 bases between them. The CDR3 loop spans 13 amino acids. The chain's CDR3 is CASSLAPAGEQYV. Written as DNA, the CDR3 is TGTGCCAGCAGCTTGGCCCCCGCAGGTGAGCAGTACGTC.

This clonotype showed up just a few times. J is TRBJ2-3 and V is TRBV6-1; a weak D match, TRBD2 (6 bases). CDR3 length equals 13 residues. In germline, CDR1 is MNHNS, CDR2 SASEGT. The ends were cut back, 4 bases at V and 3 bases at J, with 8 bases in the middle. The CDR3 spells CASSGRETDTQYF. CDR3 bases: TGTGCCAGCAGTGGACGGGAGACAGATACGCAGTATTTT.

Ten or more counts support this clonotype. The chain combines TRBV20-1 with TRBJ1-5; TRBD1 agrees at 7 bases. J gave up 4 bases and V 4 bases, and 4 bases lay outside the gene matches. CDR3 size: 13 residues. Germline CDR1 reads DFQATT; CDR2 reads SNEGSKA (reference sequence). The CDR3: CSATRDSNQPQHF. CDR3 DNA sequence: TGCAGTGCTACCCGGGACAGTAATCAGCCCCAGCATTTT.

There are many counts of this clonotype. The chain uses TRBV20-1 and TRBJ2-2; D is uncertain. V was shortened by 5 bases and J by 0 bases, with 7 bases between the two germline ends. CDR1 and CDR2 (germline): DFQATT, SNEGSKA (reference sequence). The CDR3 loop spans 13 amino acids. The CDR3: CSAAPTNTGELFF. The CDR3 nucleotides are TGCAGTGCTGCGCCCACGAACACCGGGGAGCTGTTTTTT.

This clonotype was picked up a small number of times. The chain recombines TRBV20-1 with TRBJ2-5, with D possibly called TRBD1 or TRBD2 (6 bases each). Trimming took 0 bases from V and 4 from J, leaving 18 bases between them. The V gene's germline CDR1 is DFQATT and CDR2 SNEGSKA (reference sequence). This CDR3 is 16 amino acids long. The DNA of the CDR3 is TGCAGTGCTAGAGATTTTACTCTCCGGGGGCTAGAGACCCAGTACTTC. This encodes CSARDFTLRGLETQYF.

This clonotype was counted at least ten times. J is TRBJ2-1 and V is TRBV5-1, with TRBD2 matching 8 bases. CDR3 length: 16 residues. The J segment lost 6 bases and the V segment lost 0 bases, leaving 8 bases of the junction unmatched. Germline V gene sequence: CDR1 SGHRS, CDR2 YFSETQ. In nucleotides, the CDR3 is TGCGCCAGCAGCTTGGGGGCGGGGGGCCGGACCAATGAGCAGTTCTTC. This encodes CASSLGAGGRTNEQFF.

This clonotype was observed a few times. The chain has TRBV20-1 and TRBJ1-4; possible D gene TRBD1, 5 bases. Germline V CDR1 and CDR2: DFQATT, SNEGSKA (reference sequence). This CDR3 spans 13 amino acids. V was shortened by 5 bases and J by 8 bases, with 15 bases between the two germline ends. This CDR3 reads CSAPGPVREKLFF. CDR3 in DNA: TGCAGTGCTCCGGGGCCCGTGAGGGAAAAACTGTTTTTT.

This clonotype was counted a few times. The V and J genes are TRBV5-1 and TRBJ2-7; 9 nucleotides align to TRBD2. This CDR3 is 18 amino acids long. V lost 3 bases, J lost 6 bases, and 19 bases stayed unmatched. Germline V gene sequence: CDR1 SGHRS, CDR2 YFSETQ. As DNA, the CDR3 is TGCGCCAGCAGCTGGGCGGGAGGGGCCGGGACCTACCTTTCCGAGCAGTACTTC. This sequence encodes CASSWAGGAGTYLSEQYF.

This clonotype occurred once. The chain links TRBV18 to TRBJ2-5; 7 bases map to TRBD2. This CDR3 has 15 amino acids. The V and J ends lost 6 bases and 5 bases, in that order; junction bases with no gene match: 12. Germline V gene lookup returns CDR1 KGHSH and CDR2 LQKENI. The CDR3 DNA reads as TGTGCCAGCTCCCGGTCGGGACTACCGAGGGAGACCCAGTACTTC. Encoded protein: CASSRSGLPRETQYF.

In this sample, this clonotype turned up many times. The chain is built from TRBV5-1 and TRBJ1-2; D perhaps matches TRBD1 (6 bases). From germline, CDR1 is SGHRS and CDR2 YFSETQ. V lost 5 bases and J 5 bases, leaving 13 bases between the germline ends. CDR3 length: 13 amino acids. This CDR3 is CASRTDSQYGYTF. CDR3 in DNA: TGCGCCAGCAGAACGGACAGCCAATATGGCTACACCTTC.

The V and J genes are TRBV28 and TRBJ2-7; 7 bases are shared with TRBD2. From germline, CDR1 is MDHEN and CDR2 SYDVKM. V dropped 4 bases and J dropped 2; count of bases not matched to a gene: 5. The CDR3 contains 14 residues. In DNA form, the CDR3 reads TGTGCCAGCAGTTGGGGTGGGGGGGCCTACGAGCAGTACGTC. Its protein is CASSWGGGAYEQYV.

V gene TRBV28 combines with J gene TRBJ1-1; D is perhaps TRBD1 (5 bases). Between the trimmed V and J ends, which lost 11 bases and 0 bases, there was a span of 16 bases. CDR3 size: 14 residues. The germline gives CDR1 MDHEN, CDR2 SYDVKM. The CDR3 loop reads CACLAGRLNTEAFF. The CDR3 nucleotides read TGTGCCTGCCTCGCAGGGCGGTTGAACACTGAAGCTTTCTTT.

This clonotype was picked up a small number of times. CDR3 DNA: TGTGCCAGCAGAAACGGGGGACTAGCATTCTCCGGGGAGCTGTTTTTT. Protein sequence: CASRNGGLAFSGELFF. The chain uses TRBV28 and TRBJ2-2; 9 nucleotides align to TRBD2. The V segment lost 6 bases and the J segment 6 bases; nucleotides outside the gene matches: 11. The germline CDR1 and CDR2 sequences are MDHEN and SYDVKM. The CDR3 contains 16 residues.

Many counts were recorded for this clonotype. This chain links TRBV12-3 or TRBV12-4 with TRBJ1-2; 9 nucleotides align to TRBD1. V lost 6 bases and J lost 3; bases outside the gene matches: 5. This CDR3 has 14 amino acids. The CDR3 DNA reads TGTGCCAGCAGCCCCGGACAGGGGCACTATGGCTACACCTTC. Translating gives CASSPGQGHYGYTF.